The present entry profiles one T cell receptor beta chain with its context. The sample is drawn from a study of blood T cell repertoires in COVID-19. Study summary: The United States, Italy and Spain were the sources of the acute and convalescent COVID-19 samples.

In germline, CDR1 is MNHEY, CDR2 SVGEGT. The CDR3 contains 18 residues. The V and J ends lost 2 bases and 4 bases, in that order; junction bases with no gene match: 11. In the original processing: Counts of nucleated cells, estimated from reference gene primer amplification, were obtained. The table came from immunoSEQ multiplex PCR; TCRdb's copy has only in-frame clones and leaves some out. V, J and clone size are those of that table, while D and trimming were read from the DNA. The data contain under 200,000 clones, 85% to 90% of them singletons. The sample comprised peripheral blood. The chain couples TRBV6-2 or TRBV6-3 to TRBJ2-3, with 11 bases fitting TRBD2. The sequence came from a man aged 55-75 years with COVID-19, enrolled during active disease. The CDR3 sequence: CASSYPGGSGRVADTQYF. CDR3 sequence (DNA): TGTGCCAGCAGTTACCCCGGTGGTAGCGGGAGGGTGGCAGATACGCAGTATTTT.